This passage covers 8 T cell receptor beta chains from one sample sequenced in a study of vaccination and CD4 T cells after COVID-19. Treatment defined: roughly ten-day PBMC culture with coronavirus spike peptide pools or control peptides (ViraFEST assay). Ahead of the COVID-19 pandemic (2011-2018), the CD4+ T cells of the unexposed donor were collected. These receptors have no identified antigens. Cultured CD4+ T-cell DNA underwent Oncomine TCR Beta short-read sequencing. Each CDR3 protein gets one entry after TCRdb re-called the PCR reads with MiXCR. The profile shows 6,000 to 7,500 distinct CDR3 sequences, roughly 35% of them singletons. The sequencing input was CD4+ T cells from blood, cultured in vitro. The source of these receptors is a human donor in good health.

V is TRBV6-5 and J is TRBJ2-1; 11 bases agree with TRBD1. TRBJ2-7 matches the DNA end more closely, so the J call is doubtful. CDR3 size: 15 residues. Germline lookup yields CDR1 MNHEY and CDR2 SVGAGI. CDR3 nucleotide sequence: TGTGCCAGCAGTTCGCGGGGACAGGGGGCCTACGAGCAGTACTTC. Amino acids: CASSSRGQGAYEQYF.

The DNA for the CDR3 is TGTGCCTGGAAGGGGTCAGAGACCCAGTACTTC. Its protein product is CAWKGSETQYF. The chain is built from TRBV30 and TRBJ2-5; weak D call: TRBD1 (5 bases). The CDR3 consists of 11 residues. With 4 bases removed from V and 4 bases from J, the gap between germline ends came to 7 bases. In germline, CDR1 is GTSNPN, CDR2 SVGIG (reference sequence).

This clonotype was seen a few times. This chain connects TRBV7-2 to TRBJ2-3; 10 bases are a match to TRBD2. After removal of 5 bases from V and 4 bases from J, the junction contained 9 bases not matched to a gene. The CDR3 contains 16 residues. Germline V gene data show CDR1 as SGHTA and CDR2 as FQGNSA. DNA for the CDR3: TGTGCCAGCAGCCCTCGACTAGCGGGTCTCTCAGATACGCAGTATTTT. The encoded protein is CASSPRLAGLSDTQYF.

This clonotype has more than one count but fewer than ten. The V and J genes are TRBV6-1 and TRBJ1-1, with no clear D. Germline CDR1 reads MNHNS; CDR2 reads SASEGT. This CDR3 contains 12 residues. V was trimmed by 7 bases and J by 5 bases, leaving 11 bases between them. CDR3 coding DNA: TGTGCCAGCACCTCCTTGGGAACTGAAGCTTTCTTT. This sequence encodes CASTSLGTEAFF.

This clonotype has a handful of counts. The V call is TRBV21-1, the J call TRBJ1-1. TRBV21-1 counts as a pseudogene. This CDR3 is 16 amino acids long. This CDR3 reads CASSPQDLPRSTEAFF. The CDR3 bases are TGTGCCAGCAGCCCTCAGGACCTCCCCAGGAGCACTGAAGCTTTCTTT.

This clonotype was found a few times. The CDR3 here is CASEAKLGNTEAFF. CDR3 nucleotide sequence: TGTGCCAGCGAGGCAAAACTCGGTAACACTGAAGCTTTCTTT. The rearrangement joins TRBV6-1 to TRBJ1-1; no firm D call. Trimming cost V 8 bases and J 2 bases, with 15 bases left between them. The CDR3 spans 14 residues. CDR1 and CDR2 from the germline V gene are MNHNS and SASEGT.

This clonotype was counted only a few times. V and J are TRBV19 and TRBJ2-2; 8 positions agree with TRBD2. The CDR3 is made up of 17 amino acids. The ends lost 3 bases at V and 2 bases at J; junction bases unmatched: 8. Germline CDR1 is LNHDA and CDR2 is SQIVND (reference sequence). The CDR3 coding sequence is TGTGCCAGTAGTATTGGAGCTCTAGCGGGCAACACCGGGGAGCTGTTTTTT. It translates to CASSIGALAGNTGELFF.

This clonotype was seen only a few times. J is TRBJ1-4 and V is TRBV7-6; possibly TRBD1 for D (6 bases). Trimming left V 4 bases short and J 5 bases short, with 20 bases between. Germline CDR1 reads SGHVS; CDR2 reads FNYEAQ. This CDR3 region has 17 residues. The CDR3 DNA reads TGTGCCAGCAGCTCTGGACAGTCCCTGAGGCAAAATGAAAAACTGTTTTTT. It is translated as CASSSGQSLRQNEKLFF.